This entry lists 13 T cell receptor beta chains sequenced from one sample in a study of post-analysis software for immune sequencing data. No antigen has been assigned to these receptors. Broader study findings: With TRBV5-6, TRBV5-1 and TRBV20-1 included, about five TRBV segments were more frequent in patients than in controls.

Researchers reported that TCR beta cDNA libraries carried unique molecular identifiers. TCRdb used MiXCR to reprocess the PCR reads, holding one entry per CDR3 protein. This table holds about 770,000 distinct CDR3 sequences, about 45% found once. Sequenced material: blood. Every receptor here comes from a girl aged 5 to 17 with multiple sclerosis.

In this sample, this clonotype turned up a few times. This chain links TRBV7-9 with TRBJ1-2; D may be TRBD1 (6 bases). The CDR3 runs to 14 residues. The V end lost 2 bases, the J end lost 6 bases, and 13 bases lay between the germline ends. Per the germline V gene, CDR1 is SEHNR and CDR2 is FQNEAQ (reference sequence). CDR3 in amino acids: CASSLIRTGHGYTF. The CDR3 nucleotides read TGTGCCAGCAGCTTAATTCGCACAGGGCATGGCTACACCTTC.

J is TRBJ2-1 and V is TRBV9, with 15 bases matching TRBD2. This CDR3 spans 16 amino acids. After removal of 2 bases from V and 8 bases from J, the junction contained 5 bases not matched to a gene. Germline V gene sequence: CDR1 SGDLS, CDR2 YYNGEE. The CDR3 region has the DNA TGTGCCAGCAGCGTGGGACTAGCGGGAGGAGTCGATGAGCAGTTCTTC. Its protein product is CASSVGLAGGVDEQFF.

The V call is TRBV20-1, the J call TRBJ2-7, with D tentatively TRBD2 (5 bases). V dropped 6 bases and J dropped 5 bases, with 11 bases sitting between them. Germline-derived CDR1 and CDR2 are DFQATT and SNEGSKA (reference sequence). The CDR3 is 11 residues long. The CDR3 DNA follows: TGCAGTGCCTCCTCTAGCAACGAGCAGTACTTC. It codes for CSASSSNEQYF.

This clonotype was seen only a few times. The chain employs TRBV7-6 and TRBJ2-1; 8 positions agree with TRBD2. The length of the CDR3 is 14 residues. Germline V gene lookup returns CDR1 SGHVS and CDR2 FNYEAQ. V trimming: 4 bases; J trimming: 10 bases; junction bases outside the gene matches: 9. CDR3 loop: CASSSSGGTQEQFF. CDR3 coding DNA: TGTGCCAGCAGCTCATCGGGGGGGACCCAAGAGCAGTTCTTC.

This clonotype was counted a few times. The junction departs from germline at one end; a sequencing error may be responsible. The chain couples TRBV11-2 to TRBJ2-1; D is unresolved. Germline lookup yields CDR1 SGHAT and CDR2 FQNNGV. The CDR3 is 15 amino acids. The CDR3 DNA is TGCGCCAGCAGCTTACGCCAGGCATCCTACAATGAGCAGTTCTTC. It specifies CASSLRQASYNEQFF. The whole variable domain, remainder taken from reference TRBV11-2 and TRBJ2-1, is EAGVAQSPRYKIIEKRQSVAFWCNPISGHATLYWYQQILGQGPKLLIQFQNNGVVDDSQLPKDRFSAERLKGVDSTLKIQPAKLEDSAVYLCASSLRQASYNEQFFGPGTRLTVL.

This clonotype was seen a few times. The chain joins TRBV27 to TRBJ2-7, with D perhaps being TRBD1 or TRBD2 (5 bases each). Germline values: CDR1 MNHEY, CDR2 SMNVEV (reference sequence). Trimming stripped 4 bases from V and 10 bases from J, with 11 bases between. The CDR3 loop spans 11 amino acids. CDR3 sequence: CASSWRGVQYF. The CDR3 DNA is TGTGCCAGCAGTTGGCGAGGGGTCCAGTACTTC.

This clonotype was detected a few times. The rearrangement uses TRBV20-1 and TRBJ1-5; weak D call: TRBD1 (6 bases). CDR3 length equals 12 residues. The V gene lost 6 bases and the J gene lost 5 bases, with 11 bases spanning the gap. Germline values: CDR1 DFQATT, CDR2 SNEGSKA (reference sequence). The CDR3 loop reads CSAGTLDQPQHF. The CDR3 DNA reads as TGCAGTGCCGGGACATTGGATCAGCCCCAGCATTTT.

The chain is built from TRBV18 and TRBJ2-7, with no clear D. This CDR3 spans 14 amino acids. Germline V gene sequence: CDR1 KGHSH, CDR2 LQKENI. The V gene lost 2 bases and the J gene lost 3 bases, with 11 bases spanning the gap. The CDR3 coding sequence is TGTGCCAGCTCACCAACGCAGACCTACTACGAGCAGTACTTC. Translation: CASSPTQTYYEQYF.

This clonotype was observed a single time. The V and J genes are TRBV4-3 and TRBJ2-5; the match to TRBD2 covers 7 bases. Germline assignment: CDR1 LGHNA and CDR2 YSLEER. V shed 3 bases, J shed 5 bases, and the junction held 12 bases outside the gene matches. The CDR3 sequence is 16 residues long. CDR3 amino acids: CASSHYPGGTWETQYF. CDR3 nucleotides: TGCGCCAGCAGCCACTACCCGGGGGGTACGTGGGAGACCCAGTACTTC.

V is TRBV6-2 or TRBV6-3 and J is TRBJ2-5; TRBD1 agrees at 8 bases. The J call could be wrong; TRBJ2-7 is a better fit for the DNA end. Germline loops: CDR1 MNHEY, CDR2 SVGEGT. The CDR3 length is 19 residues. CDR3 in DNA: TGTGCCAGCAGTTACTCGGCGTTTCGGGCGACAGGGGTAAACTACGAGCAGTACTTC. Its translation: CASSYSAFRATGVNYEQYF.

The genes are TRBV7-3 and TRBJ2-7; D possibly uses TRBD1 or TRBD2 (5 bases each). The CDR3 runs to 13 residues. V was shortened by 2 bases and J by 10 bases, with 15 bases between the two germline ends. CDR1 is SGHTA, CDR2 FQGTGA, per germline. The DNA for the CDR3 is TGTGCCAGCAGCTTACAACCTCCGGGACCACAGTACTTC. Translating it yields CASSLQPPGPQYF.

The V and J genes are TRBV29-1 and TRBJ2-5, with a possible D match to TRBD1 (7 bases). Trimming pared 6 bases from V and 2 bases from J, leaving 13 bases between. The germline gives CDR1 SQVTM, CDR2 ANQGSEA. This CDR3 is built from 13 residues. In DNA form, the CDR3 reads TGCAGCGTAACGCAGGGGGGACAAGAGACCCAGTACTTC. It yields the protein CSVTQGGQETQYF. The whole variable domain, remainder taken from reference TRBV29-1 and TRBJ2-5, is SAVISQKPSRDICQRGTSLTIQCQVDSQVTMMFWYRQQPGQSLTLIATANQGSEATYESGFVIDKFPISRPNLTFSTLTVSNMSPEDSSIYLCSVTQGGQETQYFGPGTRLLVL.

The chain carries TRBV19 and TRBJ2-1, with D perhaps TRBD2 (5 bases). V was cut by 1 base and J by 8 bases, with 12 bases left in between. Germline loops: CDR1 LNHDA, CDR2 SQIVND (reference sequence). This CDR3 region has 14 residues. This chain's CDR3 is CASSIVASWHEQFF. The CDR3 DNA reads as TGTGCCAGTAGTATAGTCGCTAGCTGGCATGAGCAGTTCTTC.